One TCR beta chain is described in this entry. CDR1 is SGHTA and CDR2 is FQGTGA in the germline V gene. V shed 5 bases and J 7 bases; nucleotides not matched to a gene: 7. The CDR3 extends over 15 amino acids. These data originate in a study of graft-versus-host responses after intestinal transplantation. Study context: Grafts were multivisceral, liver-intestinal, or isolated intestinal.

Using immunoSEQ multiplex PCR, the repertoire was profiled, and TCRdb retains in-frame clones only, with some absent. The sample lists around 43,000 clones; about 91% were seen once. The input for sequencing was PBMCs, taken 524 days after transplant. The TCR comes from a human patient who received an intestinal transplant, so some T cells may come from the graft donor. V is TRBV7-3 and J is TRBJ1-6; 8 bases line up with TRBD1. CDR3 bases: TGTGCCAGCAGCCCCTCGGGACAGGCGAATTCACCCCTCCACTTT. Its translation: CASSPSGQANSPLHF. Full variable domain (outside the CDR3, taken from reference TRBV7-3 and TRBJ1-6): GAGVSQTPSNKVTEKGKYVELRCDPISGHTALYWYRQSLGQGPEFLIYFQGTGAADDSGLPNDRFFAVRPEGSVSTLKIQRTERGDSAVYLCASSPSGQANSPLHFGNGTRLTVT.